This T cell receptor (beta chain) was sequenced in a study of blood T cell repertoires in COVID-19. Study-wide context: PBMCs, B-cell-depleted T cells, or T cells provided the cDNA or gDNA that made up the material.

Original methodology: Scientists estimated how many nucleated cells there were by amplifying reference gene primers. Assay: immunoSEQ multiplex PCR; the TCRdb copy retains only in-frame clones and omits some. The DNA gave D and trimming, while V, J and clone size come from that table. The data show more than 200,000 clones, with around 80% seen just once and 7.4% held by the top ten. Ages ranged from roughly 18 to 100 years, with residence in 24 US areas. In assigning cohorts, the study relied on participant-reported clinical history. CDR1 and CDR2 from the germline V gene are LGHDT and YNNKEL (reference sequence). This CDR3 is 12 amino acids long. Trimming removed 1 base at V and 3 bases at J, with 3 bases between.

The source of this sequence is a woman between 40 and 50 years old with acute COVID-19. The chain employs TRBV3-1 (or the pseudogene TRBV3-2) and TRBJ1-2; D remains unclear. Input material: PBMCs or T cells enriched from blood (not recorded which). CDR3 sequence reads: CASSQGHYGYTF. The CDR3 nucleotides are TGTGCCAGCAGCCAAGGGCACTATGGCTACACCTTC.